Listed below are T cell receptor beta chains from one sample, sequenced in a study of blood T cell repertoires in COVID-19. The method was immunoSEQ multiplex PCR; TCRdb's version includes in-frame clones alone and lacks a portion of them. The table records tens of thousands of clones, about four fifths of them present only once. Sequenced material: peripheral blood. The origin of the receptors is a woman aged 55 to 70 with acute or convalescent COVID-19. CDR3s include the opening cysteine and the closing phenylalanine or tryptophan. The order of the fields is V gene, D gene, clone size, J gene, CDR3 DNA, CDR3 protein. The D gene is left open where the match is weak. The size entry is marked missing in some rows and otherwise reads once, few, many or a size class.

TRBV7-2,.,.,TRBJ2-2,TGTGCCAGCAGCTTTAAGAACACCGGGGAGCTGTTTTTT,CASSFKNTGELFF
TRBV6-5,TRBD1,once,TRBJ2-7,TGTGCCAGCAGTAGAGAGGGGGCGCGGACCTACGAGCAGTACTTC,CASSREGARTYEQYF
TRBV7-2,TRBD1,.,TRBJ2-7,TGTGCCAGCACCATGACAGGGGCCTACGAGCAGTACTTC,CASTMTGAYEQYF
TRBV10-2,TRBD2,.,TRBJ2-1,TGCGCCAGCAGTGAGCCTTCTGGGACTAGTATTCCGTTCTTC,CASSEPSGTSIPFF
TRBV10-2,.,.,TRBJ1-2,TGCGCCAGCAGTGGAATAGCCAGGGCGAATGGCTACACCTTC,CASSGIARANGYTF
TRBV29-1,.,.,TRBJ1-1,TGCAGCGTTGCGGGAGGGGGTCACACTGAAGCTTTCTTT,CSVAGGGHTEAFF
TRBV3-1/TRBV3-2,TRBD1,.,TRBJ2-1,TGTGCCAGCAGCCAACGGGACAGGGATCAGTTCTTC,CASSQRDRDQFF
TRBV7-2,TRBD2,.,TRBJ2-5,TGTGCCAGCAGCTTAGCACTAGCGGGATCGGAGACCCAGTACTTC,CASSLALAGSETQYF
TRBV6-6,.,.,TRBJ2-3,TGTGCCAGCAGCCTCAGGGATACGCAGTATTTT,CASSLRDTQYF
TRBV12-3/TRBV12-4,.,.,TRBJ2-1,TGTGCCAGCAGTTCAGGATCCTACAATGAGCAGTTCTTC,CASSSGSYNEQFF
TRBV5-6,.,.,TRBJ1-2,TGTGCCAGCAGCTACGGACAGCAACCTAACTATGGCTACACCTTC,CASSYGQQPNYGYTF
TRBV6-5,TRBD1,once,TRBJ2-1,TGTGCCAGCAGTTACCCCCCAGGGGGCAATGAGCAGTTCTTC,CASSYPPGGNEQFF
TRBV19,TRBD1,.,TRBJ2-3,TGTGCCGTCGGACAGGGGGCGAAGTCTAGCACAGATACGCAGTATTTT,CAVGQGAKSSTDTQYF
TRBV4-1,.,.,TRBJ1-2,TGCGCCAGCAGCCAAGATACCGACAGTAACTATGGCTACACCTTC,CASSQDTDSNYGYTF
TRBV11-2,TRBD2,few,TRBJ2-5,TGTGCCAGCAGCCTTAGGCGGGGGGCCTCAGAGACCCAGTACTTC,CASSLRRGASETQYF
TRBV18,.,.,TRBJ2-5,TGTGCCAGCTCACTAACGGCAGGAGGAGGGGAGACCCAGTACTTC,CASSLTAGGGETQYF
TRBV18,.,once,TRBJ2-5,TGTGCCAGCTCACTACTACAGGGTAGGGCGGAGACCCAGTACTTC,CASSLLQGRAETQYF
TRBV18,.,.,TRBJ1-1,TGTGCCAGCTCACCACAGGGGACTTTCACTGAAGCTTTCTTT,CASSPQGTFTEAFF
TRBV2,TRBD1,few,TRBJ1-1,TGTGCCAGCCAGGGATTTACAGGGGCTGGCACTGAAGCTTTCTTT,CASQGFTGAGTEAFF
TRBV29-1,TRBD2,.,TRBJ2-1,TGCAGCGTTGATAACCCGGGGGGCTCCTACAATGAGCAGTTCTTC,CSVDNPGGSYNEQFF